This TCR beta chain comes out of a study of blood T cell repertoires in COVID-19. As for the study in general: Spain, Italy and the United States supplied samples that represented acute and convalescent COVID-19.

How the authors handled the data: Amplified reference gene primers provided the basis for estimating nucleated cell counts. Sequencing was performed with immunoSEQ multiplex PCR; in TCRdb, only in-frame clones are kept and a portion is missing. V and J calls and clone size follow that table, whereas D and trimming were derived from the DNA. The data hold 180,000 or so clones, with nearly 80% observed a single time. Cohorts were determined from participant-reported clinical history. This CDR3 is 14 amino acids long. Looked up from germline, CDR1 is SGHRS and CDR2 is YFSETQ. The V end was cut by 7 bases, the J end by 5 bases, with 16 bases between.

This receptor was identified in a man between 60 and 70 years old who had been exposed to COVID-19. The chain links TRBV5-1 to TRBJ2-1, with TRBD2 as a possible D gene (6 bases). Sequencing input: PBMCs or T cells enriched from blood (not recorded which). The CDR3 loop is CASGTPGVDNEQFF. The CDR3 DNA is TGCGCCAGCGGAACGCCGGGAGTCGACAATGAGCAGTTCTTC.